This TCR beta chain was captured in a study of cytomegalovirus exposure and HLA in healthy donors (dated by TCRdb to 2016 to 2017). Describing the broader study: An earlier analysis of some 500 of the donors reported about 250 Gb of sequence data and 117 million unique TCR beta sequences from approximately 180 million T cells. Approximately 300 gigabases of sequencing data and roughly 90 million unique TCR sequences were included in an early release covering 500 to 750 HLA-typed donors. Of the roughly 390 genotyped donors, 80% to 90% were placed in the genetic ancestry cluster associated with self-reported Caucasian donors. The study aimed to test whether cataloging public T cell receptors could reveal signatures of past pathogen exposure. Using immunosequencing, the study profiled T cell repertoires from 640 or so subjects and related those repertoires to cytomegalovirus serostatus. In addition to the first cohort of around 670 subjects, a separate validation cohort of 120 different subjects was used. To predict cytomegalovirus infection status, the study combined high-throughput TCR immunosequencing, statistical association of individual TCRs with disease status, and machine learning. In a later analysis, previously published TCR beta repertoires from about 640 donors were re-analyzed and high-resolution HLA genotyping was added so that TCR occurrence patterns could be studied. The later analysis used no new phenotypic data to find candidate immune exposures, relying instead on TCR beta sequences and their occurrence across donors. To decide whether each TCR beta V gene segment behaved as functional or pseudogenic, an earlier analysis of 587 of the donors relied on high-throughput TCR beta sequencing. Alongside the repertoire data, information on donor age, sex, ethnicity and CMV serostatus was compiled. Genome-wide SNP genotypes for about three fifths of the roughly 700 donors were used in a later genetic analysis, which treated that subset as a discovery cohort. All discovery cohort repertoires had been generated on a single sequencing platform. Both class I and class II loci were covered by HLA typing, at four-digit resolution. The number of typed donors differed by locus: about 620-640 for A, B, C, DRB1 and DQB1; some 500 for DQA1; around 610 for DPA1; and about 470 for DPB1. Five DR-DQ haplotypes were handled as single units for association and clustering, since linkage in the cohort was strong. Among some 400 genotyped donors of the cohort, an average of approximately 240,000 unique TCR beta nucleotide sequences was sequenced per donor, of which 15% to 20% were non-productive.

Note on this clone: Its specific antigen is unknown. There are no base qualities to consult, and no much larger clone falls within one base.

Deletion took 6 bases off V and 0 bases off J, with a span of 15 bases between the germline ends. CDR1 MNHEY and CDR2 SMNVEV are derived from the germline V gene (reference sequence). CDR3 length: 16 amino acids, cysteine to phenylalanine. The DNA shown is the 48-base CDR3, in frame from base 1. The cohort consisted of 650 to 700 healthy bone marrow donors. At the time of sampling, all cohort members were nominally healthy, though unrecorded immune exposures were likely present. The donor was CMV seronegative and belonged to the group of around 400 seronegative cohort members. Each donor provided a peripheral blood sample, and peripheral blood mononuclear cells were used for TCR beta sequencing. Genomic DNA extraction from the blood cell samples was performed with the Qiagen DNeasy Blood Extraction Kit. Libraries were prepared through the immunoSEQ multiplex PCR assay. For the multiplex PCR, a mixture combining 60 forward primers for TCR Vbeta segments and 13 reverse primers for TCR Jbeta segments was used. The CDR3 region of rearranged TCR beta genes was amplified from genomic DNA by a multiplex PCR assay. The Illumina HiSeq System was used to sequence the amplified TCR beta libraries as 87-base-pair reads. From the authors' description of their analysis: A later analysis tallied 70 million to 100 million unique TCR beta chains across the 610 or so repertoires, and approximately 9.9 million of those chains were shared by two or more donors. Raw reads were error-corrected and collapsed into unique sequences by a nearest-neighbor algorithm in which closely related sequences were merged to remove PCR and sequencing errors. Alignment of CDR3 sequences to IMGT reference sequences was used to assign V, D and J gene segments. For a sequence to be retained, at least a six-nucleotide match to both a V gene segment and a J gene segment was required. A rearrangement was called productive if the CDR3 had no stop codons and remained in frame with V and J, and every other rearrangement was called non-productive. CDR3 was defined by IMGT convention, running from the second conserved V-encoded cysteine to the conserved J-encoded phenylalanine. Sequences without an unambiguous match to a single V gene segment were excluded from the earlier analysis of almost 600 of the donors. In an earlier analysis of a few hundred of the donors, V segments were called functional above 56.7% productive rearrangements and were called segregating when the between-donor standard deviation exceeded 5%. A statistical classification framework was developed to diagnose cytomegalovirus status using the catalog of TCR beta chain sequences. In a later analysis, TCR nucleotide sequences were compared against IMGT/GENE-DB human TR gene sequences so that V and J genes could be assigned. The TCRdist pipeline was used in a later analysis to assign CDR3 sequences and most-parsimonious VDJ recombination scenarios. In a later analysis, each TCR beta chain was defined by its CDR3 amino acid sequence together with its V-gene family, and reads without a unique V-gene family were excluded. A later analysis removed 500 to 600 highly shared, low-generation-probability nucleotide sequences to deal with suspected cross-contamination and a sequencing artifact. In a later analysis, a clonal expansion index was calculated for each public chain from normalized within-repertoire ranks of inferred template counts. In a later analysis, generation probabilities were computed with a VDJ recombination model fitted to out-of-frame rearrangements, and the resulting probabilities were checked against IGoR. In a later analysis, TCR-TCR, TCR-HLA and TCR-CMV co-occurrence was scored with hypergeometric tests, and a repertoire-size bias correction was applied to TCR pairs. A later analysis estimated false discovery rates by permuting HLA or CMV assignments 20 times. In a later analysis, co-occurring TCRs were grouped using DBSCAN, and TCRdist sequence similarity was added for clustering within HLA-allele-positive subsets. Repertoires with fewer than 30,000 or more than 120,000 public chains were left out of co-occurrence clustering, as were about five repertoires with anomalous nucleotide sharing. TCRdb stores this immuneACCESS table with in-frame sequences only. Part of the clones is absent; in the studies checked, under half of the shortfall reflects unresolved V genes, and no reason is known for the rest. The V and J calls and clone size come from that table; D and trimming were worked out from the DNA. Within this sample are about 170,000 clones, with 55% to 65% of them counted one time only. The ten largest make up less than 3% of the sample.

What the work shows at the level of the full study, not this receptor alone: When HLA alleles, especially DR and DQ, strongly co-occurred, attributing TCR associations to individual alleles was difficult. The only immune exposure information available for the cohort was CMV serostatus. In a later analysis, TCR association rates were found to vary across HLA loci, with the most associated TCRs seen for DRB1 alleles and the fewest for HLA-C alleles. Specific HLA alleles were associated with over 15,000 TCR beta sequences at a false discovery rate of 0.05 in a later analysis. A few of the identified cytomegalovirus-associated TCR beta chains were confirmed in vitro to be specific for cytomegalovirus antigens. A later genetic analysis associated a missense DCLRE1C variant with V-gene and J-gene trimming of TCR beta chains, and an independent cohort replicated the association. According to a later analysis, parvovirus B19, influenza, CMV and Epstein-Barr virus appeared linked to several top co-occurrence clusters. A group of highly shared sequence variants was considered likely to be a technical artifact of the sequencing pipeline. The cohort was sequenced for TCR beta chains only, and without alpha or paired-chain data the features that could be detected were limited. In both the original and validation cohorts, the classifier was reported to diagnose cytomegalovirus status with high specificity and sensitivity. According to the authors, the approach could potentially be generalized to other disease states and immunological phenotypes. A later analysis found that most CMV-associated TCR beta chains appeared HLA-restricted, with HLA associations seemingly driven largely by CMV exposure. Broadly in line with IMGT annotations, most TCR beta V segments showed up in productive rearrangements about 87% or about 30% of the time in an earlier analysis of about 500 of the donors. Correlated functional status among segregating V segments might be attributable to linkage disequilibrium, but an unknown experimental factor could not be ruled out. A later genetic analysis reported fewer N-insertions in productive TCRs among donors in an Asian-associated ancestry cluster than the approximately 700-donor mean. Because HLA typing was unavailable for some donors at each locus, only the typed subset was used in association tests. Because counts were too low, 15 to 20 rarely observed V segments, including chromosome 9 orphons, were excluded from the earlier analysis of some 540 of the donors. In a later analysis, HLA-associated TCR beta chains were found to be more clonally expanded and to have lower generation probabilities than equally common non-associated chains. The study listed over 150 TCR beta chains as associated with cytomegalovirus. The presence/absence analyses assumed that sequencing depth was roughly uniform across donors, and that assumption may not be true. Across donors, most TCR sequences were observed very rarely, whereas some public TCRs were present in many individuals. A further reported finding was that TCR beta sequences accurately predicted the HLA-A and HLA-B alleles for most subjects in the first cohort. Because the 87-base-pair reads could not distinguish some IMGT-functional V segments, including TRBV6-2 and TRBV6-3, those segments were excluded.

The sample comprised PBMCs. The receptor's source is a man between 35 and 55 years old in good health and CMV-seronegative. The chain is encoded by TRBV27 joined to TRBJ1-3; the D gene is unclear. The CDR3 reads as follows: CASRPDTANSGNTIYF. The sequenced DNA is TGTGCCAGCAGACCAGATACAGCCAACTCTGGAAACACCATATATTTT.